The rows below give T cell receptor beta chains drawn from one sample of a study of radiotherapy plus CTLA-4 blockade in lung cancer. Assay used: immunoSEQ multiplex PCR; TCRdb lists only in-frame clones, some missing. The sample lists tens of thousands of clones, about 88% seen once, with 6% to 8.5% in the top ten. This specimen consisted of peripheral blood, obtained from a patient treated with radiotherapy plus ipilimumab. The receptors were gathered from a human donor with non-small cell lung cancer whose response to radiotherapy plus ipilimumab could not be evaluated. Both conserved end residues are part of each CDR3.

j_call cdr3_length v_call cdr3_aa
TRBJ2-1 11 TRBV7-2 CASSPSYEQFF
TRBJ2-1 15 TRBV5-1 CASSPQGIAYNEQFF
TRBJ2-5 17 TRBV7-6 CASSQEARTGGGKTQYF
TRBJ2-5 15 TRBV7-9 CASSLGGQGRETQYF
TRBJ1-2 18 TRBV11-3 CASSLQRDRANLNYGYTF
TRBJ2-2 14 TRBV19 CASKGLAEYRELFF
TRBJ2-7 13 TRBV7-2 CASSTRQGYEQYF
TRBJ1-1 11 TRBV5-1 CASSSSNEAFF
TRBJ1-1 12 TRBV6-5 CASSSKDREAFF
TRBJ1-2 14 TRBV7-2 CASSSRGQGAGYTF
TRBJ2-1 17 TRBV15 CATSRASGGRGGNEQFF
TRBJ1-5 16 TRBV18 CASSLDRVSGNQPQHF
TRBJ2-1 13 TRBV28 CATPASGRDEQFF
TRBJ2-7 17 TRBV28 CASRAGQSRPGSYEQYF
TRBJ1-2 16 TRBV5-1 CASSPGTGIGDYGYTF
TRBJ2-2 17 TRBV4-3 CASSQGEAGGHTGELFF
TRBJ2-6 14 TRBV28 CASRRSTGANVLTF
TRBJ1-3 13 TRBV28 CASSFGAGNTIYF
TRBJ2-7 11 TRBV11-2 CASSLLYEQYF
TRBJ1-4 15 TRBV5-4 CASSQKQGPAEKLFF
TRBJ2-5 15 TRBV9 CASSHQPGPQETQYF
TRBJ2-3 13 TRBV5-6 CASSFSSTDTQYF
TRBJ1-2 15 TRBV19 CASSIAVLANYGYTF
TRBJ2-7 15 TRBV7-8 CASSLGQGFTYEQYF
TRBJ2-7 15 TRBV6-6 CASSAGLAGSYEQYF
TRBJ1-1 14 TRBV7-2 CASSGQGWGTEAFF
TRBJ1-1 14 TRBV5-4 CASSTGQMNTEAFF
TRBJ1-2 12 TRBV7-2 CASSLGDSGYTF
TRBJ1-5 13 TRBV7-9 CASSLDGGQPQHF
TRBJ2-1 16 TRBV2 CASLGLAGVMRDEQFF
TRBJ1-2 12 TRBV6-5 CASSTGGAGYTF
TRBJ1-2 16 TRBV5-4 CASSPNTGKVKDGYTF
TRBJ2-7 15 TRBV7-2 CASRGTSGRVSEQYF
TRBJ2-3 17 TRBV27 CASSLAAGGRVGDTQYF
TRBJ1-2 16 TRBV2 CASSIGQGGTGYGYTF
TRBJ2-1 15 TRBV10-1 CASSDSGGRAREQFF
TRBJ1-2 15 TRBV6-5 CASSRDRQSNYGYTF
TRBJ2-5 18 TRBV10-1 CASSESIGVRGSGETQYF
TRBJ2-1 15 TRBV28 CASGSGSVIGNEQFF
TRBJ2-5 15 TRBV6-5 CASSRSTNSGETQYF
TRBJ1-1 13 TRBV28 CASSLQVTLEAFF
TRBJ2-5 15 TRBV2 CASSEGGLAGATQYF
TRBJ2-7 14 TRBV29-1 CSVEWADSLYEQYF
. 18 TRBV7-9 CASSLAHHTGTGSYEQYF
TRBJ2-1 15 TRBV6-5 CASSYSESSYNEQFF
TRBJ2-3 16 TRBV5-1 CASSRGASGRTDTQYF
TRBJ2-1 14 TRBV11-2 CASSLLMGGNEQFF